The TCR beta chain under discussion was sequenced for a study of graft-versus-host responses after intestinal transplantation. Study at large: Isolated intestinal, liver-intestinal, or multivisceral transplants had been given to the recipients. The whole recipient group had anti-thymocyte globulin induction followed by tacrolimus and steroids for around 3 years.

Study-wide results and limits: Circulating GvH clone levels at their peak were associated with HvG declines (early post-transplant). GvH clones were found in recipient marrow; some appeared first in ileum or blood.

Trimming pared 5 bases from V and 8 bases from J, leaving 9 bases between. Germline values: CDR1 SQVTM, CDR2 ANQGSEA. The CDR3 totals 10 residues. Using immunoSEQ multiplex PCR, the repertoire was profiled, and TCRdb retains in-frame clones only, with some absent. This table has fewer than 50,000 clones, less than 85% appearing once. Comment on this clone: Its antigen is unidentified.

The input for sequencing was unstimulated CD4+ T cells sorted from spleen or lymph node cells, taken before transplant. The chain uses TRBV29-1 and TRBJ1-2; D unclear. This sequence originates from a human donor who was the organ donor for an intestinal transplant. In DNA, the CDR3 is TGCAGCGTTTCCGACGAAGGCTACACCTTC. Its protein product is CSVSDEGYTF.